These 22 T cell receptor beta chains originate from one sample sequenced in a study of breast tumors, draining lymph nodes, adjacent tissues. One entry per CDR3 protein results from TCRdb running MiXCR on the multiplex PCR reads. The sample consists of hundreds of thousands of distinct CDR3 sequences, approximately 31% of them appearing once. Breast cancer patients provided tissue from their axillary draining lymph nodes. The material sequenced was axillary lymph node tissue. These receptors all come from a female donor with breast cancer. Some clones in this sample may be carry-over from other donors' samples.

This clonotype was recorded many times. The chain employs TRBV7-2 and TRBJ2-6; D unresolved. Germline-derived CDR1 and CDR2 are SGHTA and FQGNSA. Deletions cut 10 bases from V and 1 base from J, with 11 bases between. CDR3 length: 14 residues. DNA of the CDR3: TGTGCCATCCAGCAAACATCTGGGGCCAACGTCCTGACTTTC. The encoded protein is CAIQQTSGANVLTF.

This clonotype was detected a few times. The chain employs TRBV20-1 and TRBJ1-2; maybe TRBD1 (5 bases). V lost 3 bases, J lost 4 bases, and 12 bases lay in between. The CDR3 length is 13 residues. CDR1 and CDR2 from the germline V gene are DFQATT and SNEGSKA (reference sequence). CDR3 residues: CSASTGGSYGYTF. In nucleotides, the CDR3 is TGCAGTGCTAGTACGGGGGGATCCTATGGCTACACCTTC.

Many counts were recorded for this clonotype. V and J are TRBV7-9 and TRBJ1-2; 10 positions agree with TRBD1. This CDR3 region has 13 residues. The junction had 0 bases not matched to a gene; V was cut back by 1 base and J by 7 bases. CDR1 is SEHNR and CDR2 is FQNEAQ in the germline V gene (reference sequence). CDR3 coding DNA: TGTGCCAGCAGCTTAGGGGACAGGGGTGGCTACACCTTC. Translating gives CASSLGDRGGYTF.

This clonotype showed up many times. The chain combines TRBV6-5 with TRBJ2-7, with 9 bases lining up with TRBD2. The CDR3 covers 16 residues. The ends lost 0 bases at V and 0 bases at J; junction bases unmatched: 3. Germline V lookup: CDR1 MNHEY, CDR2 SVGAGI. The CDR3 region has the DNA TGTGCCAGCAGTTACTCCAGCGGGAGGAGCTCCTACGAGCAGTACTTC. Amino acid sequence: CASSYSSGRSSYEQYF.

This clonotype was counted many times. The chain carries TRBV19 and TRBJ2-5; the D gene is possibly TRBD2 (5 bases). Trimming took 6 bases from V and 5 from J, leaving 19 bases between them. The CDR3 is made up of 15 amino acids. The germline V gene has CDR1 LNHDA and CDR2 SQIVND (reference sequence). The CDR3 nucleotides are TGTGCCAGTAGGGATCCCCGATTAAGAGGGGAGACCCAGTACTTC. Its translation is CASRDPRLRGETQYF.

In the case of this clonotype: A much larger clonotype is one base distant, so this may be a read error. The rearrangement uses TRBV11-1 and TRBJ2-7; 7 bases match TRBD1. Germline trimming cut 2 bases from V and 5 bases from J; bases unmatched to any gene: 6. There are 14 residues in the CDR3. CDR1 and CDR2 (germline): SGHAT, FQDESV (reference sequence). The CDR3 is CASSLLGTANEQYF. The CDR3 coding sequence is TGTGCCAGCAGCTTACTAGGGACAGCGAACGAGCAGTACTTC.

This clonotype was picked up many times. The chain carries TRBV19 and TRBJ2-7; TRBD2 aligns across 9 bases. J gave up 4 bases and V 4 bases, and 17 bases lay outside the gene matches. The CDR3 totals 18 residues. The germline CDR1 and CDR2 sequences are LNHDA and SQIVND (reference sequence). CDR3 nucleotides: TGTGCCAGTAGTAGACAGGGCAGTAGCGGGAGTTTCAAGTACGAGCAGTACTTC. It specifies CASSRQGSSGSFKYEQYF.

As for this clonotype: Possible read error: a much larger clone is one base away. The V call is TRBV7-3, the J call TRBJ2-4, with 7 bases lining up with TRBD1. The germline V gene has CDR1 SGHTA and CDR2 FQGTGA. CDR3 size: 15 residues. The DNA of the CDR3 is TGTGCCAGCAGCGAGTCACAGGGGTTTGAGAACATTCAGCACTTC. As protein: CASSESQGFENIQHF.

This clonotype was seen more than once but under ten times. CDR3: CASSLGSARQNIQYF. The CDR3 region has the DNA TGTGCCAGCAGCTTAGGATCGGCCAGGCAAAACATTCAGTACTTC. The V gene is TRBV11-2, the J gene TRBJ2-4, with D unclear. CDR3 size: 15 residues. Trimming shortened V by 1 base and J by 5 bases, and 12 bases separated the two germline ends. The germline V gene encodes CDR1 SGHAT and CDR2 FQNNGV.

The chain joins TRBV18 to TRBJ1-1; D call uncertain. V gave up 7 bases and J gave up 1 base, with 10 bases separating them. Germline V gene sequence: CDR1 KGHSH, CDR2 LQKENI. CDR3 size: 13 residues. The CDR3 loop is CASLSGWNTEAFF. CDR3 nucleotide sequence: TGTGCCAGCTTATCGGGATGGAACACTGAAGCTTTCTTT.

In its sample, this clonotype was seen many times. J is TRBJ2-6 and V is TRBV7-2, with 7 bases fitting TRBD1. The J segment lost 12 bases and the V segment lost 5 bases, leaving 13 bases of the junction unmatched. There are 15 residues in the CDR3. Germline CDR1 reads SGHTA; CDR2 reads FQGNSA. As DNA, the CDR3 is TGTGCCAGCAGCCGGGACAGCACTCTGGCGGGCGTCCTGACTTTC. This encodes CASSRDSTLAGVLTF.

There are a few counts of this clonotype. The J gene is TRBJ1-5, the V gene TRBV6-2 or TRBV6-3, with 9 bases aligning to TRBD1. The CDR3 has 17 amino acids. From germline, CDR1 is MNHEY and CDR2 SVGEGT. Trimming cost V 6 bases and J 6 bases; bases outside gene matches: 15. Written as DNA, the CDR3 is TGTGCCAGCAGCCCACAAGAATACAGGGGGCCCGGTCAGCCCCAGCATTTT. Translating gives CASSPQEYRGPGQPQHF.

This clonotype was observed at least ten times. The chain links TRBV20-1 to TRBJ1-5; 7 nucleotides match TRBD1. The CDR3 totals 16 residues. Germline CDR1 DFQATT, CDR2 SNEGSKA (reference sequence). V lost 1 base and J lost 4; bases outside the gene matches: 10. CDR3 sequence reads: CSARARTGQDNQPQHF. The CDR3 DNA is TGCAGTGCTAGAGCCAGGACAGGCCAGGATAATCAGCCCCAGCATTTT.

The chain links TRBV29-1 to TRBJ1-2; 8 positions agree with TRBD1. V gave up 6 bases and J gave up 2 bases; unmatched junction bases: 8. CDR1 is SQVTM and CDR2 is ANQGSEA in the germline V gene. The length of the CDR3 is 14 residues. The CDR3 sequence: CSVIRTGINYGYTF. Written as DNA, the CDR3 is TGCAGCGTGATCCGGACAGGGATCAACTATGGCTACACCTTC. Using reference TRBV29-1 and TRBJ1-2 for the parts outside the CDR3, the full variable domain is SAVISQKPSRDICQRGTSLTIQCQVDSQVTMMFWYRQQPGQSLTLIATANQGSEATYESGFVIDKFPISRPNLTFSTLTVSNMSPEDSSIYLCSVIRTGINYGYTFGSGTRLTVV.

This clonotype was observed at least ten times. The V gene is TRBV9, the J gene TRBJ1-3, with D possibly being TRBD1 (5 bases). This CDR3 spans 17 amino acids. Trimming took 2 bases from V and 0 from J, leaving 15 bases between them. Germline CDR1 is SGDLS and CDR2 is YYNGEE. The CDR3 is CASSVQSRQFSGNTIYF. CDR3 nucleotides: TGTGCCAGCAGCGTCCAGTCAAGACAGTTCTCTGGAAACACCATATATTTT.

This clonotype was counted many times. The chain employs TRBV6-1 and TRBJ2-2; TRBD2 aligns across 8 bases. Germline assignment: CDR1 MNHNS and CDR2 SASEGT. Trimming removed 7 bases from V and 6 bases from J; junction bases left unmatched: 7. This CDR3 region has 14 residues. The CDR3 loop reads CASNSGRIAGELFF. The CDR3 coding sequence is TGTGCCAGCAACAGCGGGAGAATTGCCGGGGAGCTGTTTTTT.

On this clonotype: A much larger clone lies one base from this, so it may be a read error. The chain uses TRBV20-1 and TRBJ2-4; no definite D call. Germline V gene data show CDR1 as DFQATT and CDR2 as SNEGSKA (reference sequence). This CDR3 has 15 amino acids. The V gene lost 5 bases and the J gene lost 2 bases, with 16 bases spanning the gap. The CDR3 sequence is CSAANRTSSKNIQYF. The CDR3 coding sequence is TGCAGTGCTGCAAATAGGACCAGCTCCAAAAACATTCAGTACTTC.

The CDR3 region has the DNA TGTGCCAGCAGCCCAAACCGGGACGCTCGCTCCTATAATTCACCCCTCCACTTT. It encodes CASSPNRDARSYNSPLHF. The chain combines TRBV5-8 with TRBJ1-6; a weak D match, TRBD1 (5 bases). CDR1 is SGHTS, CDR2 YDEGEE, per germline. This CDR3 spans 18 amino acids. Trimming pared 4 bases from V and 0 bases from J, leaving 17 bases between.

The chain links TRBV10-3 to TRBJ1-2; 9 positions agree with TRBD1. Germline V gene data show CDR1 as ENHRY and CDR2 as SYGVKD. This CDR3 contains 16 residues. V lost 2 bases and J lost 0; bases outside the gene matches: 4. Here the CDR3 reads CAISERGTGTNYGYTF. In DNA form, the CDR3 reads TGTGCCATCAGTGAGAGAGGGACAGGGACTAACTATGGCTACACCTTC.

This clonotype was counted at least ten times. The chain has TRBV12-3 or TRBV12-4 and TRBJ2-1, with D possibly being TRBD2 (6 bases). V was trimmed by 1 base and J by 6 bases, leaving 16 bases between them. The CDR3 covers 16 residues. CDR3 in DNA: TGTGCCAGCAGTTTAGAAGGGGCGGGAAGGCGCAATGAGCAGTTCTTC. This sequence encodes CASSLEGAGRRNEQFF.

This clonotype was seen at least ten times. This could be a read error, since a much larger clone is one nucleotide away. The chain employs TRBV7-8 and TRBJ2-5; TRBD2 matches at 14 bases. Germline V CDR1 and CDR2: SGHVS, FQNEAQ. The CDR3 has 15 residues. The CDR3 DNA is TGTGCCAGCAGCTGGACTAGCGGGAGGCCAGAGACCCAGCACTTC. Amino acid sequence: CASSWTSGRPETQHF.

In this sample, this clonotype turned up many times. This chain uses TRBV18 with TRBJ2-7, with D possibly TRBD1 on 6 matching bases. This CDR3 region has 14 residues. Deletions cut 3 bases from V and 0 bases from J, with 9 bases between. CDR1 and CDR2 (germline): KGHSH, LQKENI. CDR3 protein: CASSPWTDSYEQYF. The CDR3 DNA is TGTGCCAGCTCACCTTGGACAGACTCCTACGAGCAGTACTTC.